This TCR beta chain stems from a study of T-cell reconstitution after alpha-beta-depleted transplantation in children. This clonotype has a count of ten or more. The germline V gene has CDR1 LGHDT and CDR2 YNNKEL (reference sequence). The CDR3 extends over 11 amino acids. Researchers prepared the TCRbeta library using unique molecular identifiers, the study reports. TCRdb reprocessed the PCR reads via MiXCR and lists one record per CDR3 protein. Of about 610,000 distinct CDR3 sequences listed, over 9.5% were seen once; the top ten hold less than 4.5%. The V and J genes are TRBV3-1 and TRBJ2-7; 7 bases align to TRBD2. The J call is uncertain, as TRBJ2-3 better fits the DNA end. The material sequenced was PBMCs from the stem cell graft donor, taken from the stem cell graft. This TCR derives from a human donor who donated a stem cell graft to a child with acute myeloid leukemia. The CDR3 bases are TGTGCCAGCAGCCAAGCGGGAGGGCAGTATTTT. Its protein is CASSQAGGQYF.